This record looks at one TCR beta chain sequence and its context. This clonotype was observed a handful of times. Its antigen is not yet known. Per-base quality was not reported, and no clone a single base away is much larger than it. This sample stems from a study of response to subunit inactivated influenza vaccine (dated by TCRdb to 2016 to 2019). About the study as a whole: To follow how T cells responded to a trivalent subunit inactivated influenza vaccine, the researchers relied on deep quantitative profiling of the T cell receptor repertoire.

The method behind the library was RT-PCR. Sequencing was carried out with an Illumina HiSeq 2500. TCRdb reprocessing: public reads trimmed at Q25 with fastp, clones called with MiXCR, in-frame beta chains kept. Each CDR3 protein gets just one entry, which takes the most common genes and DNA from the rows behind it. This sample is represented by approximately 300,000 distinct CDR3 sequences; around 22% of them were singletons. Under 13% of the sample belongs to the ten largest clones. The investigation overall reported the following: The authors suggested that each seasonal influenza vaccination may recruit only a limited number of new T cells.

Unmatched junction bases come to 4, with V trimmed by 4 bases and J by 1 base. The CDR3 holds 16 amino acids from the cysteine to the phenylalanine. Just the 48-base CDR3 DNA is kept, in frame starting at base 1. For CDR1 and CDR2, the germline V gene lists SGHRS and YFSETQ. Material: PBMCs from blood, obtained 21 months after vaccination. Here the chain combines TRBV5-1 and TRBJ2-1; 11 junctional bases match TRBD1. This clonotype originated in a man between 50 and 69 years old who received an inactivated influenza vaccine. Donor details come from another sample of the same person, matched by shared clones. The sequenced DNA: TGCGCCAGCAGCCAGGGGACAGGGGGTTCCTACAATGAGCAGTTCTTC. The encoded protein is CASSQGTGGSYNEQFF.